The 27 T cell receptor beta chains given below trace back to one sample, sequenced in a study of T cells in Graves' hyperthyroidism and ophthalmopathy. TCR beta CDR3 region amplification was performed from RNA transcripts. The primer set for the first-round RT-PCR of the TCR CDR3 was HTBI. One entry per CDR3 protein, called by TCRdb with MiXCR from the multiplex PCR reads. The sample has some 560,000 distinct CDR3 sequences, about 15% seen once. The specimen was blood. The receptor set was obtained from a woman aged 40 to 50 with Graves' hyperthyroidism.

This clonotype was picked up many times. The chain links TRBV12-3 or TRBV12-4 to TRBJ1-1, with a possible D match to TRBD1 (5 bases). This CDR3 is built from 13 residues. V lost 7 bases to trimming and J lost 4 bases, with 13 bases between them. CDR3 in amino acids: CASTLGVGTEAFF. CDR3 DNA: TGTGCCAGCACCCTAGGGGTCGGCACTGAAGCTTTCTTT.

This clonotype was counted only a few times. This chain uses TRBV9 with TRBJ2-5; D possibly corresponds to TRBD1 (5 bases). The CDR3 spans 14 residues. Germline lookup yields CDR1 SGDLS and CDR2 YYNGEE. V was shortened by 1 base and J by 5 bases, with 12 bases between the two germline ends. Written as DNA, the CDR3 is TGTGCCAGCAGCGTATTCGGAGCAGGGGAGACCCAGTACTTC. Translated: CASSVFGAGETQYF.

The chain recombines TRBV19 with TRBJ2-7; D may be TRBD2 (6 bases). The CDR3 is 13 amino acids. CDR1 is LNHDA, CDR2 SQIVND, per germline (reference sequence). V was trimmed by 5 bases and J by 2 bases, leaving 10 bases between them. DNA of the CDR3: TGTGCCAGTAGTCGGGGGTCGGCCTACGAGCAGTACTTC. Translated: CASSRGSAYEQYF.

J is TRBJ2-6 and V is TRBV6-1; unclear D gene. CDR3 length equals 13 residues. Germline CDR1 MNHNS, CDR2 SASEGT. V lost 6 bases and J lost 0, with 3 bases in between. The DNA for the CDR3 is TGTGCCAGCAGACACTCTGGGGCCAACGTCCTGACTTTC. Protein: CASRHSGANVLTF.

This clonotype was seen many times. The chain has TRBV5-1 and TRBJ1-1, with 9 bases lining up with TRBD1. The trim removed 6 bases at V and 5 bases at J, leaving 8 bases unmatched. CDR3 length equals 14 residues. The V gene's germline CDR1 is SGHRS and CDR2 YFSETQ. The CDR3: CASTPVGQGTEAFF. The CDR3 coding sequence is TGCGCCAGCACTCCGGTAGGACAGGGGACTGAAGCTTTCTTT.

The sample holds many counts of this clonotype. This chain links TRBV28 with TRBJ2-7; D could derive from TRBD1 or TRBD2 (5 bases each). Between the trimmed V and J ends, which lost 3 bases and 3 bases, there was a span of 12 bases. The V gene's germline CDR1 is MDHEN and CDR2 SYDVKM. The CDR3 length is 14 residues. DNA for the CDR3: TGTGCCAGCAGTTTTCCGGGACCCAGCTACGAGCAGTACTTC. Translated, it gives CASSFPGPSYEQYF.

In this sample, this clonotype turned up many times. The chain combines TRBV4-1 with TRBJ2-3; 16 positions agree with TRBD2. The germline CDR1 and CDR2 sequences are MGHRA and YSYEKL. J lost 4 bases, V lost 6 bases, and 4 bases had no gene match. This CDR3 spans 16 amino acids. Here the CDR3 DNA reads TGCGCCAGCAGTGGGACTAGCGGGAGGGAAGCAGATACGCAGTATTTT. Translation: CASSGTSGREADTQYF.

This clonotype was counted once. The chain combines TRBV9 with TRBJ1-2; 11 bases are a match to TRBD1. V lost 0 bases to trimming and J lost 7 bases; unmatched junction nucleotides: 2. This CDR3 spans 14 amino acids. CDR1 SGDLS and CDR2 YYNGEE come from the germline V gene. Here the CDR3 DNA reads TGTGCCAGCAGCGTAGGGACAGGGGGCTCTGGCTACACCTTC. Translation gives CASSVGTGGSGYTF. The full variable domain, its missing parts supplied by reference TRBV9 and TRBJ1-2, is DSGVTQTPKHLITATGQRVTLRCSPRSGDLSVYWYQQSLDQGLQFLIQYYNGEERAKGNILERFSAQQFPDLHSELNLSSLELGDSALYFCASSVGTGGSGYTFGSGTRLTVV.

This clonotype was counted between two and nine times. J is TRBJ2-7 and V is TRBV6-1, with TRBD1 identical over 7 bases. The CDR3 is 13 residues long. Germline CDR1 and CDR2: MNHNS and SASEGT. V lost 5 bases to trimming and J lost 6 bases; unmatched junction nucleotides: 7. The CDR3 DNA is TGTGCCAGCAGTCGGACAGGTGAAGGCGAGCAGTACTTC. Translation: CASSRTGEGEQYF.

This clonotype was found many times. The chain employs TRBV30 and TRBJ1-3, with D possibly matching TRBD1 (6 bases). Germline-derived CDR1 and CDR2 are GTSNPN and SVGIG (reference sequence). The ends were cut back, 0 bases at V and 3 bases at J, with 9 bases in the middle. This CDR3 is built from 14 residues. The DNA of the CDR3 is TGTGCCTGGAGTGTAGGGGGAGGTGGAAACACCATATATTTT. Amino acid sequence: CAWSVGGGGNTIYF.

This clonotype was seen repeatedly, ten times or more. This chain joins TRBV27 and TRBJ2-1; TRBD2 aligns across 11 bases. Unmatched junction bases numbered 5, after V lost 6 bases and J lost 4 bases. This CDR3 comprises 15 residues. Looked up from germline, CDR1 is MNHEY and CDR2 is SMNVEV (reference sequence). CDR3 sequence: CASRVAGGPYNEQFF. CDR3 sequence (DNA): TGTGCCAGCAGGGTAGCGGGAGGGCCGTACAATGAGCAGTTCTTC.

This clonotype was detected many times. J is TRBJ2-1 and V is TRBV5-1; no reliable D call. Looked up from germline, CDR1 is SGHRS and CDR2 is YFSETQ. V was trimmed by 4 bases and J by 7 bases, leaving 12 bases between them. The CDR3 covers 13 residues. The DNA for the CDR3 is TGCGCCAGCAGCCAAAACCTGGGTAATGAGCAGTTCTTC. Translation gives CASSQNLGNEQFF.

The rearrangement links TRBV28 to TRBJ2-1, with TRBD2 matching 13 bases. The CDR3 spans 16 residues. The germline V gene has CDR1 MDHEN and CDR2 SYDVKM. Trimming removed 2 bases from V and 9 bases from J; junction bases left unmatched: 7. The DNA for the CDR3 is TGTGCCAGCAGTTTAATAGGACTAGCGGGAGTTAGTGAGCAGTTCTTC. Translation: CASSLIGLAGVSEQFF. Full variable domain (outside the CDR3, taken from reference TRBV28 and TRBJ2-1): DVKVTQSSRYLVKRTGEKVFLECVQDMDHENMFWYRQDPGLGLRLIYFSYDVKMKEKGDIPEGYSVSREKKERFSLILESASTNQTSMYLCASSLIGLAGVSEQFFGPGTRLTVL.

This clonotype was counted many times. The chain employs TRBV28 and TRBJ2-7; D is undetermined. The CDR3 runs to 14 residues. The germline V and J ends were trimmed by 7 bases and 0 bases, with 13 bases remaining between them. Germline loops: CDR1 MDHEN, CDR2 SYDVKM. CDR3 sequence: CASTERFRSYEQYF. The CDR3 region has the DNA TGTGCCAGCACCGAACGCTTCCGCTCCTACGAGCAGTACTTC.

This clonotype was counted ten times or more. CDR3 coding DNA: TGTGCCAGCAGCGGGAGAGGAGAGACCCAGTACTTC. Translating gives CASSGRGETQYF. This chain connects TRBV3-1 to TRBJ2-5; possible D gene TRBD2, 5 bases. This CDR3 has 12 residues. Trimming removed 5 bases from V and 4 bases from J, with 8 bases in between. The germline V gene has CDR1 LGHDT and CDR2 YNNKEL (reference sequence).

This clonotype came up a few times. The rearrangement uses TRBV7-9 and TRBJ1-2; 7 bases match TRBD1. CDR1 and CDR2 from the germline V gene are SEHNR and FQNEAQ (reference sequence). This CDR3 is built from 15 residues. The junction had 5 bases not matched to a gene; V was cut back by 4 bases and J by 0 bases. The CDR3 sequence: CASSSWDSPNYGYTF. CDR3 nucleotide sequence: TGTGCCAGCAGCTCGTGGGACAGTCCTAACTATGGCTACACCTTC.

This clonotype was picked up many times. The chain joins TRBV5-1 to TRBJ2-1; TRBD1 aligns across 7 bases. CDR3 length: 15 amino acids. Trimming cost V 4 bases and J 4 bases; bases outside gene matches: 8. Germline CDR1 SGHRS, CDR2 YFSETQ. The CDR3 region has the DNA TGCGCCAGCAGCATCGACAGGGTGACTTACAATGAGCAGTTCTTC. Its protein product is CASSIDRVTYNEQFF.

This clonotype has at least ten counts. V gene TRBV20-1 combines with J gene TRBJ1-5, with D uncertain. The germline V and J ends were trimmed by 5 bases and 0 bases, with 11 bases remaining between them. Per germline, CDR1 DFQATT and CDR2 SNEGSKA (reference sequence). The CDR3 extends over 14 amino acids. CDR3 nucleotide sequence: TGCAGTGCTCCCTCGACGGTTAGCAATCAGCCCCAGCATTTT. This codes for CSAPSTVSNQPQHF.

V gene TRBV19 combines with J gene TRBJ2-7; tentatively, D is TRBD1 or TRBD2 (5 bases each). CDR1 and CDR2 from the germline V gene are LNHDA and SQIVND (reference sequence). Trimming left V 3 bases short and J 4 bases short, with 16 bases between. The CDR3 has 15 residues. CDR3 sequence (DNA): TGTGCCAGTAGTATCCTGGACACCGGAGGATACGAGCAGTACTTC. It specifies CASSILDTGGYEQYF.

This clonotype was detected ten times or more. The chain uses TRBV9 and TRBJ1-1; weak D call: TRBD1 (6 bases). CDR3 size: 15 residues. The germline V gene encodes CDR1 SGDLS and CDR2 YYNGEE. Trimming cost V 0 bases and J 4 bases, with 13 bases left between them. CDR3 sequence (DNA): TGTGCCAGCAGCGTAGAACCCTCAGGGGTCACTGAAGCTTTCTTT. Amino acid sequence: CASSVEPSGVTEAFF.

The chain links TRBV28 to TRBJ2-3; D call uncertain. Germline assignment: CDR1 MDHEN and CDR2 SYDVKM. V lost 5 bases, J lost 2 bases, and 11 bases lay in between. CDR3 length equals 14 residues. In DNA, the CDR3 is TGTGCCAGCAGTCTCCCGCGTCCCACAGATACGCAGTATTTT. As protein: CASSLPRPTDTQYF.

This clonotype was detected a few times. The CDR3 sequence: CASTFGQGDTIYF. Written as DNA, the CDR3 is TGTGCCAGTACCTTCGGGCAAGGAGACACCATATATTTT. The chain employs TRBV19 and TRBJ1-3; no reliable D call. Germline V gene lookup returns CDR1 LNHDA and CDR2 SQIVND (reference sequence). The CDR3 covers 13 residues. V was pared by 7 bases and J by 8 bases, with 15 bases between.

This clonotype occurred many times. This sequence joins TRBV10-3 and TRBJ2-1, with TRBD2 as a possible D gene (6 bases). Germline CDR1 and CDR2: ENHRY and SYGVKD. The CDR3 is 15 residues long. V lost 0 bases, J lost 8 bases, and 14 bases lay in between. The CDR3 reads CAISESGLTGDEQFF. As DNA, the CDR3 is TGTGCCATCAGTGAGTCGGGACTCACGGGCGATGAGCAGTTCTTC.

This clonotype was seen many times. This rearrangement joins TRBV2 to TRBJ2-1; a weak D match, TRBD2 (5 bases). The germline V gene encodes CDR1 SNHLY and CDR2 FYNNEI. V lost 0 bases and J lost 2, with 5 bases in between. The CDR3 extends over 14 amino acids. The DNA of the CDR3 is TGTGCCAGCAGTGAAGCGGGAGCCTACAATGAGCAGTTCTTC. It specifies CASSEAGAYNEQFF.

CDR3 DNA: TGTGCCAGCAGCGGTCGCGCTAGTGGGGAATCACCCCTCCACTTT. As protein: CASSGRASGESPLHF. The rearrangement uses TRBV3-1 and TRBJ1-6; no firm D call. Germline CDR1 LGHDT, CDR2 YNNKEL (reference sequence). The CDR3 loop spans 15 amino acids. The germline V and J ends were trimmed by 5 bases and 10 bases, with 18 bases remaining between them.

This clonotype was seen only a few times. The J gene is TRBJ2-1, the V gene TRBV7-9, with a weak D call TRBD1 (6 bases). CDR1 SEHNR and CDR2 FQNEAQ come from the germline V gene (reference sequence). Trimming took 5 bases from V and 0 from J, leaving 20 bases between them. The CDR3 runs 18 residues. In nucleotides, the CDR3 is TGTGCCAGCAGCGAGAATAGTAGTGGGGGCCGCTCCTACAATGAGCAGTTCTTC. This codes for CASSENSSGGRSYNEQFF. Looking up the rest from reference TRBV7-9 and TRBJ2-1 gives the full variable domain: DTGVSQNPRHKITKRGQNVTFRCDPISEHNRLYWYRQTLGQGPEFLTYFQNEAQLEKSRLLSDRFSAERPKGSFSTLEIQRTEQGDSAMYLCASSENSSGGRSYNEQFFGPGTRLTVL.

This clonotype was recorded many times. The chain joins TRBV12-3 or TRBV12-4 to TRBJ1-5; 7 positions agree with TRBD1. This CDR3 comprises 13 residues. V trimming: 9 bases; J trimming: 3 bases; junction bases outside the gene matches: 5. The CDR3 loop reads CASSDRNNQPQHF. The CDR3, as DNA: TGTGCCAGTTCGGACAGGAACAATCAGCCCCAGCATTTT.